The table lists the clone carrying this T cell receptor beta chain with many counts. These data belong to a study of neurological immune-mediated disorders. The unsorted libraries were produced from 2 million PBMCs held at -80 C. TCRdb called the 5' RACE reads again in MiXCR, with one record for every CDR3 protein. The sample records roughly 76,000 distinct CDR3 sequences, approximately 14% being singletons. The sequence derives from a woman aged 50 to 60 in good health. The specimen sequenced was PBMCs.

CDR3 nucleotides: TGCAGCGTTGAAGAACAGGGGGTTCACTTATCCGGGTCGAACACCGGGGAGCTGTTTTTT. It specifies CSVEEQGVHLSGSNTGELFF. The chain couples TRBV29-1 to TRBJ2-2; TRBD1 matches at 8 bases. Germline V CDR1 and CDR2: SQVTM, ANQGSEA. V dropped 0 bases and J dropped 0; count of bases not matched to a gene: 15. The CDR3 covers 20 residues.